This T cell receptor beta chain was retrieved from a study of blood T cell repertoires in COVID-19 (dated by TCRdb to 2020 to 2021). Study-wide context: The collaborator samples originated in the United States, Italy and Spain and spanned the acute and convalescent phases of COVID-19. The repertoires were released in a freely available public database meant as a resource for research on the immune response to SARS-CoV-2. Deeply sampled blood TCRbeta repertoires from subjects exposed to, actively infected with, or recovered from COVID-19 were included in the dataset. Samples came from the ongoing ImmuneRACE study (first 160 participants) plus 1,254 subjects from 6 global collaborators. Where HLA class I and class II types were available, the types were taken from metadata supplied by the sample provider, not from assay-based typing. Nearly every sample came with metadata listing a de-identified subject ID, COVID-19 status, age in years and sex. The material from the prospective study consisted of cDNA or gDNA derived from T cells, B-cell-depleted T cells, or PBMCs.

A remark on this clone: This clone's antigen is unknown. Within one base of it there is no much larger clone, and no base qualities were kept. The sample carries other DNA sequences with the same CDR3.

TCRbeta CDR3 regions were amplified from genomic DNA by means of the immunoSEQ Assay, a bias-controlled multiplex PCR. As for the original processing: The number of nucleated cells in each sample was estimated from the amplification of reference gene primers within the assay. To quantify the absolute abundance of each unique TCRbeta CDR3 rearrangement, sequence reads were collapsed and filtered. For each sample, productive Simpson clonality was calculated as the square root of Simpson's diversity index across productive rearrangements. TCRdb re-hosts the immuneACCESS table, in-frame sequences only. Its copies lack some clones; in the studies checked, an unresolved V gene accounts for under half of them, and the cause for the rest is not known. V, J and clone size reflect that table, while D and trimming were determined from the DNA. For this sample the table gives tens of thousands of clones, of which 82% were detected only once. The ten largest clones represent 4.1% of the sample.

Study-wide conclusions, independent of this receptor: The amount of clinical and demographic metadata varied by source and participant and was provided uncurated.

The collaborating institutions used their own protocols to collect whole blood in K2EDTA tubes. For TCRbeta analysis, collaborator samples were shipped as frozen whole blood, as isolated PBMCs, or as DNA extracted from either sample type. This receptor was obtained from an older woman with acute or convalescent COVID-19. Source material: peripheral blood.

The CDR3 protein sequence reads: CASRGGTGELFF. The nucleotide sequence is given as TGTGCCAGCAGGGGAGGCACCGGGGAGCTGTTTTTT. The rearrangement combines TRBV6-5 with TRBJ2-2; TRBD2 might be the D gene, on 6 matching bases. The germline V gene gives CDR1 as MNHEY and CDR2 as SVGAGI. V loses 6 bases, J loses 4 bases, and the germline ends lie 6 bases apart. The CDR3 starts with the cysteine, ends with the phenylalanine, and has 12 residues. Only the CDR3 region is kept as DNA, spanning 36 bases read in frame from base 1.